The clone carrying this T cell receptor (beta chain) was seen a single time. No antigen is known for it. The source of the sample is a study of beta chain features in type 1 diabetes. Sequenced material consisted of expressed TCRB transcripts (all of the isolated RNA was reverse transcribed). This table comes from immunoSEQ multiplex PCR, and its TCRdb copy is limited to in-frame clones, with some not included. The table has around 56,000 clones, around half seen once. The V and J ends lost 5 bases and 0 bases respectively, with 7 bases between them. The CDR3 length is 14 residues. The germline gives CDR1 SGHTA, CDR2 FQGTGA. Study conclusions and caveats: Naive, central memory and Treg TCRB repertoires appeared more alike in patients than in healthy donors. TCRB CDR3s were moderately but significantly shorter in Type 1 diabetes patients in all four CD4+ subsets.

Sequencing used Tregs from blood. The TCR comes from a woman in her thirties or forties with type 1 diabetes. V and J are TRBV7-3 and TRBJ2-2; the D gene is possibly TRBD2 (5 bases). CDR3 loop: CASSPLANTGELFF. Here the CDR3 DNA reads TGTGCCAGCAGCCCACTAGCGAACACCGGGGAGCTGTTTTTT.